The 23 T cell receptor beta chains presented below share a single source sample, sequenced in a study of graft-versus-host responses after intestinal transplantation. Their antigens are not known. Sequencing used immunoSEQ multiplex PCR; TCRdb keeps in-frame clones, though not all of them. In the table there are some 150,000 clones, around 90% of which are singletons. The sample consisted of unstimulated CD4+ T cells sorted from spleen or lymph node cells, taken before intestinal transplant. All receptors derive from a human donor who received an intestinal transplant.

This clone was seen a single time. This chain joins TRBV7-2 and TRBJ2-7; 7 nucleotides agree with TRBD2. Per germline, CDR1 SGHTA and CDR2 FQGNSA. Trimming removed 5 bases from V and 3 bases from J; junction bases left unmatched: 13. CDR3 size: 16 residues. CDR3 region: CASSASSSGPVYEQYF. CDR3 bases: TGTGCCAGCAGCGCAAGTTCTAGCGGACCTGTCTACGAGCAGTACTTC.

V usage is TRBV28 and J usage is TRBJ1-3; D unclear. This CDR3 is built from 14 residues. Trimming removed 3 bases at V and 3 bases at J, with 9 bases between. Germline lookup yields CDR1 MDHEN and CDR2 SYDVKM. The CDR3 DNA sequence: TGTGCCAGCAGTTTGGTAGGGAGTGGAAACACCATATATTTT. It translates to CASSLVGSGNTIYF.

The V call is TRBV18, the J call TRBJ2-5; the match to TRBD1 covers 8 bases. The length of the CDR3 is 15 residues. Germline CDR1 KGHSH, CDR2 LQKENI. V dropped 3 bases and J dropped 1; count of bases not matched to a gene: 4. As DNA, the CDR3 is TGTGCCAGCTCACCGGAAACAGGGGGCCAAGAGACCCAGTACTTC. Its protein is CASSPETGGQETQYF.

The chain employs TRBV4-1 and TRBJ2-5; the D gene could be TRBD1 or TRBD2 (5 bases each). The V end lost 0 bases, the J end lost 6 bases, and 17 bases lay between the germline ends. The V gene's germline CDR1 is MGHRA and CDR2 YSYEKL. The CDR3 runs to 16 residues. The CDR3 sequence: CASSQERGMPGQTQYF. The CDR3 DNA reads TGCGCCAGCAGCCAAGAAAGGGGAATGCCGGGGCAGACCCAGTACTTC.

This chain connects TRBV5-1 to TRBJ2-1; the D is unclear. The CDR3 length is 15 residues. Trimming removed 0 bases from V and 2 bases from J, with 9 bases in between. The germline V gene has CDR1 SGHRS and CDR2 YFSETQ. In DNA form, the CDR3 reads TGCGCCAGCAGCTTGGTTCGGGCCGCCTACAATGAGCAGTTCTTC. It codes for CASSLVRAAYNEQFF.

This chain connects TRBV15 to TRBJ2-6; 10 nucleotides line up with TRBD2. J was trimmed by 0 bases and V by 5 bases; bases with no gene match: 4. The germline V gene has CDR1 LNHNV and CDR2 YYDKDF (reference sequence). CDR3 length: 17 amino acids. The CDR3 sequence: CATSRGLAVSGANVLTF. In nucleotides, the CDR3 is TGTGCCACCAGCCGAGGACTAGCGGTCTCTGGGGCCAACGTCCTGACTTTC. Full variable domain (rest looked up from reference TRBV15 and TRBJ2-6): DAMVIQNPRYQVTQFGKPVTLSCSQTLNHNVMYWYQQKSSQAPKLLFHYYDKDFNNEADTPDNFQSRRPNTSFCFLDIRSPGLGDTAMYLCATSRGLAVSGANVLTFGAGSRLTVL.

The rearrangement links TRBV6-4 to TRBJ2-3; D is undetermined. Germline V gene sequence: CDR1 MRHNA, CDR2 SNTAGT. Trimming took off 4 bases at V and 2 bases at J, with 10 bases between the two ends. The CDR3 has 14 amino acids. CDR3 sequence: CASSVGTNTDTQYF. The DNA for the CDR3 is TGTGCCAGCAGTGTAGGCACGAACACAGATACGCAGTATTTT.

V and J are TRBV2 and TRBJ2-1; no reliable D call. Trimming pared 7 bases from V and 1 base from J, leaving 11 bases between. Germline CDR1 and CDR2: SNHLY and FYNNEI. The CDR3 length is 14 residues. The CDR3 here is CASTRPWSYNEQFF. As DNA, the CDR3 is TGTGCCAGCACCCGGCCTTGGTCCTACAATGAGCAGTTCTTC.

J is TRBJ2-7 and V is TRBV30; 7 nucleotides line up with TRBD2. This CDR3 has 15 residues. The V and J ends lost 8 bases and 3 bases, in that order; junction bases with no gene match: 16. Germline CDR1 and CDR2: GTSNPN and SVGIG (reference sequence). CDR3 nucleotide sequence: TGTGCCGCCCGGGCACCTCGGGGGGACTACTACGAGCAGTACTTC. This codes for CAARAPRGDYYEQYF.

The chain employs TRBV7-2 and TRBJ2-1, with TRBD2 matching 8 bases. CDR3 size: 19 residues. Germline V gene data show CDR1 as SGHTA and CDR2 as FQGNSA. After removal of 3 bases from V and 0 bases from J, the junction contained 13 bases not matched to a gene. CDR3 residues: CASSFLRVASGPSYNEQFF. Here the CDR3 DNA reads TGTGCCAGCAGCTTCCTTAGGGTGGCTAGCGGGCCCTCCTACAATGAGCAGTTCTTC.

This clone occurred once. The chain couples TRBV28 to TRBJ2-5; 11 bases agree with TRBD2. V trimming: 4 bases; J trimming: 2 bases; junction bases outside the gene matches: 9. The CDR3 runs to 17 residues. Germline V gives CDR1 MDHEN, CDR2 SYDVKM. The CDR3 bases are TGTGCCAGCAGTTCATTCGGACTAGCGGGCACTCAAGAGACCCAGTACTTC. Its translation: CASSSFGLAGTQETQYF.

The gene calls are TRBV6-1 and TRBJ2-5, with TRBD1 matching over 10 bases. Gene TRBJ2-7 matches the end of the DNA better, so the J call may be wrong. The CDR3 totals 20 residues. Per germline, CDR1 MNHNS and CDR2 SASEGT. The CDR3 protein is CASSEEDRGIVGTRAYEQYF. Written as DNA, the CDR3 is TGTGCCAGCAGTGAAGAGGACAGGGGGATTGTTGGGACTCGAGCCTACGAGCAGTACTTC.

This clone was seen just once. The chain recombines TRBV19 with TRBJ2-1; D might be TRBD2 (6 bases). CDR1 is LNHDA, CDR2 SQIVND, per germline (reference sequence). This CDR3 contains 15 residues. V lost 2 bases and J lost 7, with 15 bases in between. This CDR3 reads CASSIRMRLVNEQFF. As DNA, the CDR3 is TGTGCCAGTAGTATAAGGATGAGACTAGTAAATGAGCAGTTCTTC.

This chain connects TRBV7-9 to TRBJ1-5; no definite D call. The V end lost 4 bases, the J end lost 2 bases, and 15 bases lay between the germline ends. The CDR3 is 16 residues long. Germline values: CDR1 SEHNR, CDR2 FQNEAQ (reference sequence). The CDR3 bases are TGTGCCAGCAGCTCCAGAGGGCAGCAACGCAATCAGCCCCAGCATTTT. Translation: CASSSRGQQRNQPQHF.

Here the CDR3 DNA reads TGTGCCAGCAGCGCATTGGAGGGAAGAGGCGCCCAAGAGACCCAGTACTTC. Its protein product is CASSALEGRGAQETQYF. The V call is TRBV9, the J call TRBJ2-5; tentative D call: TRBD2 (6 bases). V was pared by 3 bases and J by 1 base, with 19 bases between. Looked up from germline, CDR1 is SGDLS and CDR2 is YYNGEE. The CDR3 has 17 residues.

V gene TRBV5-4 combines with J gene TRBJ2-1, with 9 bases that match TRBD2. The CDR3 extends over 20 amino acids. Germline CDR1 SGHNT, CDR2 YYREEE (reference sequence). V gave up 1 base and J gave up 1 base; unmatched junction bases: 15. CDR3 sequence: CASSLSVGRAGGQSYNEQFF. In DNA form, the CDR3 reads TGTGCCAGCAGCTTGTCAGTCGGCCGGGCGGGAGGGCAATCCTACAATGAGCAGTTCTTC.

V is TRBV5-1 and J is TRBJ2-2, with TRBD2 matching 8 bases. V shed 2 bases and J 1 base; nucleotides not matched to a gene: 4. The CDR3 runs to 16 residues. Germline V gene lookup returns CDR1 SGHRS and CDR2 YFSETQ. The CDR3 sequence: CASSFELAENTGELFF. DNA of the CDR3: TGCGCCAGCAGCTTCGAACTAGCGGAGAACACCGGGGAGCTGTTTTTT.

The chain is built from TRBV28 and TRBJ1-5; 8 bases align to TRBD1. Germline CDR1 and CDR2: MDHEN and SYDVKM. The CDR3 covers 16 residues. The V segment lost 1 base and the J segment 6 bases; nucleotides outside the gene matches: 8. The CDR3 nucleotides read TGTGCCAGCAGTTTATATGGAGGACAGGGCGGTCAGCCCCAGCATTTT. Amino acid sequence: CASSLYGGQGGQPQHF.

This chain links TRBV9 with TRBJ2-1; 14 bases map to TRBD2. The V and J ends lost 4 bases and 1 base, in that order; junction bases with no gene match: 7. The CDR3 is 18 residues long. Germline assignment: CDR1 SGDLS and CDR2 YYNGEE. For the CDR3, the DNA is TGTGCCAGCAGCCCTCGACTAGCGGGAGGGCCATCCTACAATGAGCAGTTCTTC. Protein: CASSPRLAGGPSYNEQFF.

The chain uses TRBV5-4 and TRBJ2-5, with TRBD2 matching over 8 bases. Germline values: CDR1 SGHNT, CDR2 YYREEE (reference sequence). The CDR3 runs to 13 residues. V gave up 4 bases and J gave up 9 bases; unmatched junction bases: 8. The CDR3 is CASSPGGGRSQYF. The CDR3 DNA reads TGTGCCAGCAGCCCCGGGGGGGGCCGGTCCCAGTACTTC.

The CDR3 region has the DNA TGTGCCAGCAGTGCCTTGGTGAACACTGAAGCTTTCTTT. It encodes CASSALVNTEAFF. This chain joins TRBV25-1 and TRBJ1-1; D remains ambiguous. The V end lost 4 bases, the J end lost 0 bases, and 6 bases lay between the germline ends. From germline, CDR1 is MGHDK and CDR2 SYGVNS. This CDR3 contains 13 residues.

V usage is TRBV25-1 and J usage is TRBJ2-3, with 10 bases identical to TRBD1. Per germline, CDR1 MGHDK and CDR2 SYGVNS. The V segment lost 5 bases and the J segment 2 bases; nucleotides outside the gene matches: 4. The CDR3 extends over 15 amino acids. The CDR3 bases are TGTGCCAGCAGTAAAGACAGGGGGCCCACAGATACGCAGTATTTT. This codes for CASSKDRGPTDTQYF.

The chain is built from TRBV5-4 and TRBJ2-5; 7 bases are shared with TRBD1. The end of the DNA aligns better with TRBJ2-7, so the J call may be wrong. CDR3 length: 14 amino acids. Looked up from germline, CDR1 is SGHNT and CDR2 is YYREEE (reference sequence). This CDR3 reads CASSSDRVRYEQYF. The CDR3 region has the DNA TGTGCCAGCAGCTCCGACAGGGTGAGATACGAGCAGTACTTC.